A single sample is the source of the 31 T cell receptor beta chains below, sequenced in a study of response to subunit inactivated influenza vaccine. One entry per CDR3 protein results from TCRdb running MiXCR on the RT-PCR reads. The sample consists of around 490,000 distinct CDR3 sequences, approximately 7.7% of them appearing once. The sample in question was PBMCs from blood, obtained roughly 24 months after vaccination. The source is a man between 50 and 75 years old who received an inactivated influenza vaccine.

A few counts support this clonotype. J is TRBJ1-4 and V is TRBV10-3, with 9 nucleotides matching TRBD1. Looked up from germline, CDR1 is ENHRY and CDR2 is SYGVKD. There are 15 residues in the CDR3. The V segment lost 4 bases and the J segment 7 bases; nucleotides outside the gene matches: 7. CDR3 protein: CAISASGTGFEKLFF. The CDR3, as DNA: TGTGCCATCAGTGCGAGCGGGACAGGGTTTGAAAAACTGTTTTTT.

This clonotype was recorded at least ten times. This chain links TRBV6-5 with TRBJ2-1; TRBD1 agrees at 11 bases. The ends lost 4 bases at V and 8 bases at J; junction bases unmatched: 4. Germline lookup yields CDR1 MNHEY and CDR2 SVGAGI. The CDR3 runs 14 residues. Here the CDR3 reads CASSWTGGIYEQFF. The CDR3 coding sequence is TGTGCCAGCAGTTGGACAGGGGGCATCTATGAGCAGTTCTTC.

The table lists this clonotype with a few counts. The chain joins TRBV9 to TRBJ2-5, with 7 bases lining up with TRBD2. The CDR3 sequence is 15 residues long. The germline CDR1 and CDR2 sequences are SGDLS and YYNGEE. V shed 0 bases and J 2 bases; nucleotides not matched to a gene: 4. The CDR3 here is CASSVDSGGQETQYF. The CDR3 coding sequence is TGTGCCAGCAGCGTAGATTCGGGGGGACAAGAGACCCAGTACTTC.

For the CDR3, the DNA is TGTGCCACCAGCCCCCGTAGGGGTGAGCAGTTCTTC. Protein product: CATSPRRGEQFF. The chain uses TRBV15 and TRBJ2-1; a possible D gene is TRBD1 (5 bases). The CDR3 contains 12 residues. Trimming shortened V by 5 bases and J by 9 bases, and 11 bases separated the two germline ends. Germline CDR1 and CDR2: LNHNV and YYDKDF (reference sequence).

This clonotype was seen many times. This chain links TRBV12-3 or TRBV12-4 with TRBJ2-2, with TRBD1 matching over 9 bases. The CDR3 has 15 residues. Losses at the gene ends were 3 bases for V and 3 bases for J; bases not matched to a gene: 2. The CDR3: CASSFRQGDTGELFF. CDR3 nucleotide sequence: TGTGCCAGCAGTTTTCGACAGGGGGACACCGGGGAGCTGTTTTTT.

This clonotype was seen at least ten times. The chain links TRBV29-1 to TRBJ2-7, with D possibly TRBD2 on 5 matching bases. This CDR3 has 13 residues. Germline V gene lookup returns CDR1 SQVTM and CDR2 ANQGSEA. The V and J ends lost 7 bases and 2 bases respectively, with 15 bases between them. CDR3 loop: CSAGDSAAYEQYF. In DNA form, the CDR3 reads TGCAGCGCTGGCGATAGCGCGGCCTACGAGCAGTACTTC.

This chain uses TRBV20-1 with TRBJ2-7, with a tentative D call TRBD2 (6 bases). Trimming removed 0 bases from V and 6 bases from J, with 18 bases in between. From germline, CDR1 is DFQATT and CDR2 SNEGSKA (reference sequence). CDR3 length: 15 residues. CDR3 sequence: CSARDSGTRSAEQYF. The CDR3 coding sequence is TGCAGTGCTAGAGATTCCGGGACTCGATCAGCCGAGCAGTACTTC.

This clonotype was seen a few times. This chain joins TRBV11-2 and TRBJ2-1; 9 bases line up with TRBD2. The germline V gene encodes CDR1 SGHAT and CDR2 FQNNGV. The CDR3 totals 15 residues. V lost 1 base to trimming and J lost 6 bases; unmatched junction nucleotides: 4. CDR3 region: CASSLVRGGSNEQFF. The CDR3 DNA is TGTGCCAGCAGCTTAGTGCGGGGGGGAAGCAATGAGCAGTTCTTC.

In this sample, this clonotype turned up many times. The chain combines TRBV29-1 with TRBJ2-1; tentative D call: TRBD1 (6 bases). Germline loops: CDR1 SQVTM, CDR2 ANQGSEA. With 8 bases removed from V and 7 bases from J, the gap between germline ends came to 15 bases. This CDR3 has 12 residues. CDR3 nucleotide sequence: TGCAGCCTCCACCGCAGGGGAAATGAGCAGTTCTTC. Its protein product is CSLHRRGNEQFF.

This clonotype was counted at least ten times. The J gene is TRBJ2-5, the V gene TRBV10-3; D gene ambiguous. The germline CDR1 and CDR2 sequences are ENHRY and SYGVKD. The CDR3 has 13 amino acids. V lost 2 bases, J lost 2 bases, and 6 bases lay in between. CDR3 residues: CAISENFQETQYF. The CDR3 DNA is TGTGCCATCAGTGAGAACTTTCAAGAGACCCAGTACTTC.

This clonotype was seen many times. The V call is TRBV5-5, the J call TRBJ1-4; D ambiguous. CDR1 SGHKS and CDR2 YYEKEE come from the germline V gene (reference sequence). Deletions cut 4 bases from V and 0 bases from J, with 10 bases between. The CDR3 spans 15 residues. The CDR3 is CASSPGFATNEKLFF. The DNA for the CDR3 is TGTGCCAGCAGCCCGGGATTCGCAACTAATGAAAAACTGTTTTTT.

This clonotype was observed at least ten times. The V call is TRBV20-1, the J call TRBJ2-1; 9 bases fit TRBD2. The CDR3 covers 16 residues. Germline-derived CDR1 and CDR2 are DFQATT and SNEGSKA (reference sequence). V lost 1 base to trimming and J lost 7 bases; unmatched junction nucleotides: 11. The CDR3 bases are TGCAGTGCTAGAGGACATAGCGGGGGCTTGAGAAATGAGCAGTTCTTC. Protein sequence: CSARGHSGGLRNEQFF.

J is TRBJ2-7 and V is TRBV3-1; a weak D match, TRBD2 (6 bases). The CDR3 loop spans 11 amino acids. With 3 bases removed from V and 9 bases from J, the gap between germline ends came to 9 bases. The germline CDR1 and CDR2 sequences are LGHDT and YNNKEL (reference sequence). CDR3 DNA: TGTGCCAGCAGCCAGGCGGGATCGCAGTACTTC. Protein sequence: CASSQAGSQYF.

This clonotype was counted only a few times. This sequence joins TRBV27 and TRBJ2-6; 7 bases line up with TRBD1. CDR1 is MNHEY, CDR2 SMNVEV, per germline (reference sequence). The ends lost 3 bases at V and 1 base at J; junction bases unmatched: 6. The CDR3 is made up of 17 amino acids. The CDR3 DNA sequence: TGTGCCAGCAGTTTTTCAGGGGGTAGTTCTGGGGCCAACGTCCTGACTTTC. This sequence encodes CASSFSGGSSGANVLTF.

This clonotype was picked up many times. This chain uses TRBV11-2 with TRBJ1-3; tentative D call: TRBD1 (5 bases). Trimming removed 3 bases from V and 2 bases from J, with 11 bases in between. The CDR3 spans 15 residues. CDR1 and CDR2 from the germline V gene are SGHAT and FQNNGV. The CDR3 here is CASSFRGIPGNTIYF. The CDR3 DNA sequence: TGTGCCAGCAGCTTCCGGGGGATCCCTGGAAACACCATATATTTT.

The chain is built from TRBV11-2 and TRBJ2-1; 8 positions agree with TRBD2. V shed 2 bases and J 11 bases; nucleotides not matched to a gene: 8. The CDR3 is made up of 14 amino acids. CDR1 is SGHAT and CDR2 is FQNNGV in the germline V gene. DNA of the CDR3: TGTGCCAGCAGCTTAATAATAGCGGGGTTCAAGCAGTTCTTC. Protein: CASSLIIAGFKQFF. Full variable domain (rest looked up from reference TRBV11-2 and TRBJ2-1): EAGVAQSPRYKIIEKRQSVAFWCNPISGHATLYWYQQILGQGPKLLIQFQNNGVVDDSQLPKDRFSAERLKGVDSTLKIQPAKLEDSAVYLCASSLIIAGFKQFFGPGTRLTVL.

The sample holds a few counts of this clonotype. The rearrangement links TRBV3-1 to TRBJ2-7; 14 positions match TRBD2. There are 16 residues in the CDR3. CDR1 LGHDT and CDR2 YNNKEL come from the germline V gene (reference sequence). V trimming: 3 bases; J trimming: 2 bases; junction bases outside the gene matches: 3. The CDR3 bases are TGTGCCAGCAGCCATGGACTAGCGGGAGGCCCCTACGAGCAGTACTTC. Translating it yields CASSHGLAGGPYEQYF.

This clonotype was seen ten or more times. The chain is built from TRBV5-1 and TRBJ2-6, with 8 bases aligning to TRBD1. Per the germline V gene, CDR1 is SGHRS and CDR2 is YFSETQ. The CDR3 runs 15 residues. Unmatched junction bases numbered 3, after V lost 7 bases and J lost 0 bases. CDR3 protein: CASRDRSSGANVLTF. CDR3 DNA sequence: TGCGCCAGCCGGGACAGGAGCTCTGGGGCCAACGTCCTGACTTTC.

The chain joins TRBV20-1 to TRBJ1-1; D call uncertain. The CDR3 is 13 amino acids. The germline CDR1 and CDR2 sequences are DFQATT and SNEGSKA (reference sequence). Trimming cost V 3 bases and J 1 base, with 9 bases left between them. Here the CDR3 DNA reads TGCAGTGCTAGTCCCAGGAAGAACACTGAAGCTTTCTTT. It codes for CSASPRKNTEAFF.

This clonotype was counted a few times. The CDR3 DNA follows: TGTGCCAGCAACCCCGCAACCTACGAGCAGTACTTC. Translated, it gives CASNPATYEQYF. This sequence joins TRBV2 and TRBJ2-7; D remains unclear. The CDR3 sequence is 12 residues long. Germline V gives CDR1 SNHLY, CDR2 FYNNEI. The V gene lost 7 bases and the J gene lost 2 bases, with 9 bases spanning the gap.

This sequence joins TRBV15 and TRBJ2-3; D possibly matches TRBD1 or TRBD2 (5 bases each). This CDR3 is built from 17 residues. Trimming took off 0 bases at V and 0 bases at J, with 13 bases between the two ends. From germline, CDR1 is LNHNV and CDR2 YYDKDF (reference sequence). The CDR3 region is CATSRDSGTYSTDTQYF. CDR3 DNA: TGTGCCACCAGCAGAGATTCCGGGACGTACAGCACAGATACGCAGTATTTT.

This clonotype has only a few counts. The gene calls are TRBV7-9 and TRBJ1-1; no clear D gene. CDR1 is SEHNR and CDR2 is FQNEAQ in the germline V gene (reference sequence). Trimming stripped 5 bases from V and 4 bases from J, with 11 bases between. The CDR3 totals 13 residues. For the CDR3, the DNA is TGTGCCAGCAGCAGTCAACAGCTCACTGAAGCTTTCTTT. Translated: CASSSQQLTEAFF. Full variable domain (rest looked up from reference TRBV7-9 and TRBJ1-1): DTGVSQNPRHKITKRGQNVTFRCDPISEHNRLYWYRQTLGQGPEFLTYFQNEAQLEKSRLLSDRFSAERPKGSFSTLEIQRTEQGDSAMYLCASSSQQLTEAFFGQGTRLTVV.

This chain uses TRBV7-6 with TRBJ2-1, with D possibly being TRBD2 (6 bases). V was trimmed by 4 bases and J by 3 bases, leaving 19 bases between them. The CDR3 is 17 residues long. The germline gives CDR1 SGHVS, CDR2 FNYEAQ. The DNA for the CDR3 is TGTGCCAGCAGCTCGGGCGATGGCGGGACCTACTACAATGAGCAGTTCTTC. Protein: CASSSGDGGTYYNEQFF.

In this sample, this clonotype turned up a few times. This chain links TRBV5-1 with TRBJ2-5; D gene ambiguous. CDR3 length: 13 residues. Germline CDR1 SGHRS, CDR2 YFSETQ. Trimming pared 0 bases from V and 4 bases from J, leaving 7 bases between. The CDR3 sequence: CASSLELLETQYF. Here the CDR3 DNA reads TGCGCCAGCAGCTTGGAGTTGTTAGAGACCCAGTACTTC. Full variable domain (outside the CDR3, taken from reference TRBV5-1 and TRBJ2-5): KAGVTQTPRYLIKTRGQQVTLSCSPISGHRSVSWYQQTPGQGLQFLFEYFSETQRNKGNFPGRFSGRQFSNSRSEMNVSTLELGDSALYLCASSLELLETQYFGPGTRLLVL.

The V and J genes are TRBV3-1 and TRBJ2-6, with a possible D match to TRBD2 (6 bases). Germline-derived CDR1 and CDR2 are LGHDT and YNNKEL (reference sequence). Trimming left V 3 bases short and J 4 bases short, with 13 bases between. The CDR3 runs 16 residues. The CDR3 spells CASSQDGGPGANVLTF. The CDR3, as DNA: TGTGCCAGCAGCCAGGACGGGGGTCCGGGGGCCAACGTCCTGACTTTC.

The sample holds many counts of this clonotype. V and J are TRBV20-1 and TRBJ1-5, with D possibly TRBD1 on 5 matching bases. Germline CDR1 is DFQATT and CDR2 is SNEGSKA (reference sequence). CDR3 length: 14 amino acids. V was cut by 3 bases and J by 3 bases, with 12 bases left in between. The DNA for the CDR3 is TGCAGTGCTAGGGCCGGGGCGAACAATCAGCCCCAGCATTTT. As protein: CSARAGANNQPQHF.

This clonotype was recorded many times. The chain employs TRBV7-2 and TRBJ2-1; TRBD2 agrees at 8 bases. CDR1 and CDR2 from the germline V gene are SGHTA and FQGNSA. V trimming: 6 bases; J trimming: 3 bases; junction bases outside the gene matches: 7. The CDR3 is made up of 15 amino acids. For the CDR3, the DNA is TGTGCCAGCAGACCCGGGGGGGGAAGCTACAATGAGCAGTTCTTC. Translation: CASRPGGGSYNEQFF.

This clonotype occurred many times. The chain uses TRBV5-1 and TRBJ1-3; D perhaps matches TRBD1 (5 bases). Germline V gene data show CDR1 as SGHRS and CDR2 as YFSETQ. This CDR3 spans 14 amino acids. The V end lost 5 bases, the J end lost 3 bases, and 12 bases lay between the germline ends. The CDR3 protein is CASSLDRGGNTIYF. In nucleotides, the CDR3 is TGCGCCAGCAGTCTTGACAGAGGTGGAAACACCATATATTTT.

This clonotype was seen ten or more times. The CDR3 sequence is CASSSRTSASTDTQYF. DNA of the CDR3: TGTGCCAGCAGCTCCCGGACTAGCGCGAGCACAGATACGCAGTATTTT. J is TRBJ2-3 and V is TRBV7-9; 9 bases are a match to TRBD2. V shed 4 bases, J shed 0 bases, and the junction held 5 bases outside the gene matches. This CDR3 comprises 16 residues. The germline V gene has CDR1 SEHNR and CDR2 FQNEAQ (reference sequence).

The CDR3 region is CASSTGTSSFTDTQYF. CDR3 DNA: TGTGCCAGCAGCACCGGGACTAGCAGTTTCACAGATACGCAGTATTTT. This chain connects TRBV5-8 to TRBJ2-3, with TRBD2 matching over 9 bases. J was trimmed by 2 bases and V by 4 bases; bases with no gene match: 8. Germline assignment: CDR1 SGHTS and CDR2 YDEGEE. The length of the CDR3 is 16 residues.

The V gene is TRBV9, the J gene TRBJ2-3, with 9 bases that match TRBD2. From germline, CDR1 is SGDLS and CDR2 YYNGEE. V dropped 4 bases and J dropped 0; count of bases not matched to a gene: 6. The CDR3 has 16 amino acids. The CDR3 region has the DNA TGTGCCAGCAGCATCGGGACTAGCAGTAGCACAGATACGCAGTATTTT. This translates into CASSIGTSSSTDTQYF.